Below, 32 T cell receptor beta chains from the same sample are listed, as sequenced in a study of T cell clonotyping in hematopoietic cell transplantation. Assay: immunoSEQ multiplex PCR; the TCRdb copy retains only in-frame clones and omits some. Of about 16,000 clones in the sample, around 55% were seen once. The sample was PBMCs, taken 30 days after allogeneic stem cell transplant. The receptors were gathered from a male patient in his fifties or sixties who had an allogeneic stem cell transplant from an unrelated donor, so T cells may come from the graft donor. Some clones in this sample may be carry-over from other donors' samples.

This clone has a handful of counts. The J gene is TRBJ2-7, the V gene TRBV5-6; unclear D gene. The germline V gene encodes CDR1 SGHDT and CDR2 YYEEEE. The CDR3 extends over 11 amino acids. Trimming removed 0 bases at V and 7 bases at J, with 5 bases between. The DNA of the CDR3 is TGTGCCAGCAGCTTGGGACGAGAGCAGTACTTC. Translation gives CASSLGREQYF.

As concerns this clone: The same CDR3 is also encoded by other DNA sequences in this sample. The CDR3 sequence: CASSAGQEGQPQHF. CDR3 DNA: TGTGCCAGCAGTGCCGGACAGGAGGGTCAGCCCCAGCATTTT. The chain recombines TRBV6-1 with TRBJ1-5; 7 bases are shared with TRBD1. The V and J ends lost 4 bases and 6 bases, in that order; junction bases with no gene match: 6. CDR1 is MNHNS and CDR2 is SASEGT in the germline V gene. The CDR3 length is 14 residues.

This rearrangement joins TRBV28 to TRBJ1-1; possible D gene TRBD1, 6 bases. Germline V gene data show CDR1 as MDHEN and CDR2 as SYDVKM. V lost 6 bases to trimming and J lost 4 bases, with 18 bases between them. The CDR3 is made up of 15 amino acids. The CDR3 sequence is CASRSLGAGGTEAFF. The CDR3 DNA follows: TGTGCCAGCAGATCCCTGGGGGCAGGTGGCACTGAAGCTTTCTTT.

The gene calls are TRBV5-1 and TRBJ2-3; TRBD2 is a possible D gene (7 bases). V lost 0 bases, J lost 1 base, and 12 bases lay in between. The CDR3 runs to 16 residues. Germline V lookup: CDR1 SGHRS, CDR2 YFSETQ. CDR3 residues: CASSLVGGRGTDTQYF. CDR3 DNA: TGCGCCAGCAGCTTGGTGGGGGGGCGCGGCACAGATACGCAGTATTTT.

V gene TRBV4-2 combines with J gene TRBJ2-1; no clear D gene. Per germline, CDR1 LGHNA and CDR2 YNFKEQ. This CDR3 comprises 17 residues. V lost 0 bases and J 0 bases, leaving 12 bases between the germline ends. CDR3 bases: TGTGCCAGCAGCCAAGAGAACCTCCGGAGCTCCTACAATGAGCAGTTCTTC. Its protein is CASSQENLRSSYNEQFF.

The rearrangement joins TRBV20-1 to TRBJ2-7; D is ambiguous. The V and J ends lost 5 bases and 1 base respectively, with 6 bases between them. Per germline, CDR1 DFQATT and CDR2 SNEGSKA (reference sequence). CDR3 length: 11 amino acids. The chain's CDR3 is CSALKSYEQYF. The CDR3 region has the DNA TGCAGTGCTCTGAAGTCCTACGAGCAGTACTTC.

The CDR3 sequence: CASSLVQGIHEQYF. CDR3 bases: TGTGCCAGCAGCTTAGTGCAGGGGATCCACGAGCAGTACTTC. This rearrangement joins TRBV7-9 to TRBJ2-7, with D maybe TRBD1 (6 bases). Germline loops: CDR1 SEHNR, CDR2 FQNEAQ (reference sequence). Trimming left V 1 base short and J 5 bases short, with 12 bases between. The length of the CDR3 is 14 residues.

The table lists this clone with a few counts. DNA of the CDR3: TGTGCCAGCAGGGAGGGGATCGCCGGGGAGCTGTTTTTT. Residues: CASREGIAGELFF. The rearrangement links TRBV2 to TRBJ2-2; a weak D match, TRBD2 (6 bases). This CDR3 is built from 13 residues. Germline V CDR1 and CDR2: SNHLY, FYNNEI. Between the trimmed V and J ends, which lost 6 bases and 6 bases, there was a span of 11 bases.

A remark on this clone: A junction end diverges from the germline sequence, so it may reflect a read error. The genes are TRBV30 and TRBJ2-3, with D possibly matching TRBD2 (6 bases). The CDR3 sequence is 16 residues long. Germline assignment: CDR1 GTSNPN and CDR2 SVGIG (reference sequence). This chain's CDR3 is CAWSVGFGGTTDTQYF. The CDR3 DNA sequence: TGTGCCTGGAGTGTTGGGTTTGGGGGGACCACAGATACGCAATATTTT.

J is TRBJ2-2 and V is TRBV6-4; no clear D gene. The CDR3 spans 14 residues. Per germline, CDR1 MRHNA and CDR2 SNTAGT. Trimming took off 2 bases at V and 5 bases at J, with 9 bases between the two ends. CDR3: CASSDVKETGELFF. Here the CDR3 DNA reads TGTGCCAGCAGTGACGTTAAGGAGACCGGGGAGCTGTTTTTT.

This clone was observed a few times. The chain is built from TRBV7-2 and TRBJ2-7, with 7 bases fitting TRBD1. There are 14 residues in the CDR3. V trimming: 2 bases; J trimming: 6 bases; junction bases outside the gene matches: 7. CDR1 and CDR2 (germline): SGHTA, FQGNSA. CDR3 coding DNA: TGTGCCAGCAGCTTAAGGACAGGCAGGGGCGAGCAGTACTTC. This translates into CASSLRTGRGEQYF.

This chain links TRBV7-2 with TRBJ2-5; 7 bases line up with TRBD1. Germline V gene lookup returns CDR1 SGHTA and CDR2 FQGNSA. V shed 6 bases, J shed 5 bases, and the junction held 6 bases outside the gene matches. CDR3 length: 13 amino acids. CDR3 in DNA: TGTGCCAGCAGACAGGGGCCCGGGGAGACCCAGTACTTC. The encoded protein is CASRQGPGETQYF.

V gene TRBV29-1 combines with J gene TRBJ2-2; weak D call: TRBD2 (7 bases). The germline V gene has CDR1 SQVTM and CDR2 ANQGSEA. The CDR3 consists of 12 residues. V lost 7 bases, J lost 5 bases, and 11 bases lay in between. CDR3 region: CSAGGRTGELFF. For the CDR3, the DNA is TGCAGCGCGGGGGGCAGAACCGGGGAGCTGTTTTTT.

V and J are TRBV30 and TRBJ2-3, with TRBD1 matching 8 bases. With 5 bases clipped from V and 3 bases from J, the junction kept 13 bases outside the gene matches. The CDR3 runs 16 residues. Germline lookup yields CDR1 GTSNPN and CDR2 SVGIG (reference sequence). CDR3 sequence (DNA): TGTGCCTGGCGACAGTACAGGGGGAGAGGGACAGATACGCAGTATTTT. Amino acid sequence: CAWRQYRGRGTDTQYF.

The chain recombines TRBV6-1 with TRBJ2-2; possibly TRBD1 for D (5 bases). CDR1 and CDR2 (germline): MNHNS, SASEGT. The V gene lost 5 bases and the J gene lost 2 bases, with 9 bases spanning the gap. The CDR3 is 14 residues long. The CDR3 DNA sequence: TGTGCCAGCAGTAGGACACCCAACACCGGGGAGCTGTTTTTT. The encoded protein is CASSRTPNTGELFF.

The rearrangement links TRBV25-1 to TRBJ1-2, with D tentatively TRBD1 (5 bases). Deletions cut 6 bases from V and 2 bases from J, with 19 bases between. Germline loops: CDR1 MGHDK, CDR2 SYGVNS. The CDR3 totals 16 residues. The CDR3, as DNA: TGTGCCAGCAGCGAACTCGGGACGGGAGAAAACTATGGCTACACCTTC. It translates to CASSELGTGENYGYTF.

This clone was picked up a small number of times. CDR3 sequence reads: CASSSLAGGGVEQYF. DNA for the CDR3: TGTGCCAGCAGCTCACTAGCGGGGGGAGGGGTCGAGCAGTACTTC. The chain is built from TRBV7-9 and TRBJ2-7; 12 bases agree with TRBD2. The CDR3 sequence is 15 residues long. Germline V gene lookup returns CDR1 SEHNR and CDR2 FQNEAQ (reference sequence). Losses at the gene ends were 4 bases for V and 6 bases for J; bases not matched to a gene: 7.

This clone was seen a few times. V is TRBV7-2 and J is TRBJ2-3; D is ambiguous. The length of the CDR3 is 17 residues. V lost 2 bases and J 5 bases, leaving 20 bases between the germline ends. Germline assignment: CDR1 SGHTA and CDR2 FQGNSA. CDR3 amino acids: CASSLWSVIARVDTQYF. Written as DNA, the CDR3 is TGTGCCAGCAGCTTATGGAGCGTTATAGCCCGGGTAGATACGCAGTATTTT.

CDR3 loop: CATSRAGGSYEQYF. Written as DNA, the CDR3 is TGTGCCACCAGCAGAGCGGGAGGCTCCTACGAGCAGTACTTC. The J gene is TRBJ2-7, the V gene TRBV15, with TRBD2 identical over 7 bases. This CDR3 is built from 14 residues. The V segment lost 1 base and the J segment 0 bases; nucleotides outside the gene matches: 0. CDR1 is LNHNV and CDR2 is YYDKDF in the germline V gene (reference sequence).

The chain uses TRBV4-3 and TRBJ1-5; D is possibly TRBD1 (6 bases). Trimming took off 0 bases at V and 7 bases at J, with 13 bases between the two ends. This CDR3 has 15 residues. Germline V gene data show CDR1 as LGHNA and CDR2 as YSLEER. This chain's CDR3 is CASSQEWQGLQPQHF. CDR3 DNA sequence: TGCGCCAGCAGCCAAGAGTGGCAGGGGCTACAGCCCCAGCATTTT.

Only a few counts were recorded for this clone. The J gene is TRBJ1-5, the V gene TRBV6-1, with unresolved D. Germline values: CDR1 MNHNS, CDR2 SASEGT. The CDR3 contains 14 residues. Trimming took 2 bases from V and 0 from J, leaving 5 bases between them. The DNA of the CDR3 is TGTGCCAGCAGTGAAAGAAGTAGCAATCAGCCCCAGCATTTT. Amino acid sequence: CASSERSSNQPQHF.

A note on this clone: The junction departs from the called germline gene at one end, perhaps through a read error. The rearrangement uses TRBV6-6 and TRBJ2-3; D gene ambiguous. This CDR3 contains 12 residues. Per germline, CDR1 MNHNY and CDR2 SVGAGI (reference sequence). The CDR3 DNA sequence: TGTGCCAGCAGCCATCTCACAGATACGCAGTACTTT. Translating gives CASSHLTDTQYF.

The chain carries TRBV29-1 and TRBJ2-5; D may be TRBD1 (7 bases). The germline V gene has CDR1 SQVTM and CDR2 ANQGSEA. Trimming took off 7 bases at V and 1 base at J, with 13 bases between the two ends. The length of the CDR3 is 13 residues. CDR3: CSALEGAQETQYF. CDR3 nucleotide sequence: TGCAGCGCACTGGAGGGGGCCCAAGAGACCCAGTACTTC. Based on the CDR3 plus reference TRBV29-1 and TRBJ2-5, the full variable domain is SAVISQKPSRDICQRGTSLTIQCQVDSQVTMMFWYRQQPGQSLTLIATANQGSEATYESGFVIDKFPISRPNLTFSTLTVSNMSPEDSSIYLCSALEGAQETQYFGPGTRLLVL.

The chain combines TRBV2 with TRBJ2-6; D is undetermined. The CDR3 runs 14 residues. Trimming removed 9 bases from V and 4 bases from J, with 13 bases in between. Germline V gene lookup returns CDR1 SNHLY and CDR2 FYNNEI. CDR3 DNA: TGTGCCAGTAAACAAGGGCTAGGGGCCAACGTCCTGACTTTC. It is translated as CASKQGLGANVLTF.

CDR3 sequence (DNA): TGCAGCGTTGGAATAGCGGAGTACGAGCAGTACTTC. Its protein product is CSVGIAEYEQYF. V is TRBV29-1 and J is TRBJ2-7, with D perhaps matching TRBD2 (6 bases). The germline V gene has CDR1 SQVTM and CDR2 ANQGSEA. The CDR3 is 12 amino acids. The V and J ends lost 4 bases and 4 bases respectively, with 11 bases between them.

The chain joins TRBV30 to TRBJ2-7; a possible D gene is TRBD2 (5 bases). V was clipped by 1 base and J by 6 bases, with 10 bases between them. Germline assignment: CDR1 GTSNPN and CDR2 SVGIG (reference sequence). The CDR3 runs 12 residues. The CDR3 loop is CAWSATRAEQYF. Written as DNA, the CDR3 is TGTGCCTGGAGTGCTACTAGGGCCGAGCAGTACTTC.

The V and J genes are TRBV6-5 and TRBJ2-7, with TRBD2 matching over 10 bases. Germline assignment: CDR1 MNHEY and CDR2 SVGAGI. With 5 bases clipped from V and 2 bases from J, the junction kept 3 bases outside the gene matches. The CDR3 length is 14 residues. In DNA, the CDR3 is TGTGCCAGCAGTGGGACTAGCGCGGCCTACGAGCAGTACTTC. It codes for CASSGTSAAYEQYF.

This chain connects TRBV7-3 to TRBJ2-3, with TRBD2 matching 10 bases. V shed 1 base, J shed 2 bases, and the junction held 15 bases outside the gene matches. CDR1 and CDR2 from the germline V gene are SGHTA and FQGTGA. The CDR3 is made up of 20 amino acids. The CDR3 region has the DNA TGTGCCAGCAGCTTAATGGGGAGCGGGGGGGCTTGGCGTCCCACAGATACGCAGTATTTT. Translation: CASSLMGSGGAWRPTDTQYF.

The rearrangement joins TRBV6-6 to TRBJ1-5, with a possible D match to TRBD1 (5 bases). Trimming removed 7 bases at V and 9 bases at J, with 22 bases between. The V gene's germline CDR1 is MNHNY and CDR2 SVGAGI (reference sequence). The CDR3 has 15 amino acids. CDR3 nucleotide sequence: TGTGCCAGCACCTTAGATGGGCCTGGACATTGGCCCCAGCATTTT. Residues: CASTLDGPGHWPQHF.

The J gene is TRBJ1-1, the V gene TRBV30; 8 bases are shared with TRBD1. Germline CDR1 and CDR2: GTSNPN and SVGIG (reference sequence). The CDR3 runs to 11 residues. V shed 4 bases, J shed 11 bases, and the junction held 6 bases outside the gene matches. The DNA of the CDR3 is TGTGCCTGGATGGAGGACAGGGCGGCTTTCTTT. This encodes CAWMEDRAAFF. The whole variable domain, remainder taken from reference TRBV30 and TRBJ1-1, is SQTIHQWPATLVQPVGSPLSLECTVEGTSNPNLYWYRQAAGRGLQLLFYSVGIGQISSEVPQNLSASRPQDRQFILSSKKLLLSDSGFYLCAWMEDRAAFFGQGTRLTVV.

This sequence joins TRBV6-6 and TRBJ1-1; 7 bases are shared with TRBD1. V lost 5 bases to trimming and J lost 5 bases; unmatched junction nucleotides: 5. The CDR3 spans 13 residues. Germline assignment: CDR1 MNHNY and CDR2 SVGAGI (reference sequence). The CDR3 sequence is CASSRQGGTEAFF. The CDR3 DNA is TGTGCCAGCAGTAGACAGGGAGGAACTGAAGCTTTCTTT.

The CDR3 DNA reads as TGTGCCTGGAGTGTGGGGGGCACTGAAGCTTTCTTT. It specifies CAWSVGGTEAFF. V gene TRBV30 combines with J gene TRBJ1-1; D is possibly TRBD1 (5 bases). The V gene's germline CDR1 is GTSNPN and CDR2 SVGIG (reference sequence). The length of the CDR3 is 12 residues. V was cut by 0 bases and J by 4 bases, with 6 bases left in between.